This TCR beta chain was profiled in a study of blood T cells in healthy people across ages. Alongside a J-beta primer mix, a sample-barcoded 5' primer served in a second PCR lasting about 7 to 12 cycles. TCRdb recomputed calls from the 5' RACE reads with MiXCR, one row per CDR3 protein. The sample includes about 900,000 distinct CDR3 sequences, approximately 67% seen only once; the top ten take 28%. The sequenced material came from blood. The sequence derives from a man between 25 and 39 years old in good health.

CDR3 loop: CASSQIDMISYNEQFF. The DNA of the CDR3 is TGCGCCAGCAGCCAAATAGACATGATCTCCTACAATGAGCAGTTCTTC. This sequence joins TRBV4-1 and TRBJ2-1; D gene unclear. The V end was cut by 2 bases, the J end by 0 bases, with 11 bases between. The CDR3 contains 16 residues. The germline gives CDR1 MGHRA, CDR2 YSYEKL.